Shown below are 30 T cell receptor beta chains from a single sample sequenced in a study of cytomegalovirus exposure and HLA in healthy donors. With 60 Vbeta and 13 Jbeta primers, the PCR was carried out. Generated by immunoSEQ multiplex PCR, the TCRdb table keeps only in-frame clones and is missing some. This repertoire includes 65,000 to 80,000 clones. Sequenced material: PBMCs. The receptors shown here come from a man aged 25 to 40 in good health and CMV-seronegative.

The V call is TRBV5-1, the J call TRBJ2-2, with a weak D call TRBD2 (7 bases). The germline gives CDR1 SGHRS, CDR2 YFSETQ. V was trimmed by 2 bases and J by 5 bases, leaving 16 bases between them. The CDR3 extends over 16 amino acids. CDR3 region: CASSFGRGAETGELFF. The CDR3 nucleotides read TGCGCCAGCAGCTTCGGACGGGGGGCGGAAACCGGGGAGCTGTTTTTT.

CDR3 bases: TGCGCCAGCAGCCCCAATCCGGGACAGGGAGGCTACGAGCAGTACTTC. It yields the protein CASSPNPGQGGYEQYF. The chain recombines TRBV5-1 with TRBJ2-7; 9 bases match TRBD1. In germline, CDR1 is SGHRS, CDR2 YFSETQ. The CDR3 is made up of 16 amino acids. The J segment lost 3 bases and the V segment lost 4 bases, leaving 11 bases of the junction unmatched.

The chain has TRBV19 and TRBJ2-7, with D hard to call. This CDR3 is 14 amino acids long. Trimming stripped 1 base from V and 2 bases from J, with 9 bases between. Per germline, CDR1 LNHDA and CDR2 SQIVND (reference sequence). This CDR3 reads CASSIAGRAYEQYF. The CDR3 DNA is TGTGCCAGTAGTATAGCGGGTCGTGCCTACGAGCAGTACTTC.

The chain couples TRBV7-9 to TRBJ2-7, with 9 bases that match TRBD1. V lost 8 bases and J lost 1; bases outside the gene matches: 9. The CDR3 is made up of 15 amino acids. CDR1 and CDR2 from the germline V gene are SEHNR and FQNEAQ (reference sequence). CDR3 nucleotides: TGTGCCAGCGCGGACAGGGGAATGGGATCCTACGAGCAGTACTTC. Translating gives CASADRGMGSYEQYF.

The rearrangement joins TRBV19 to TRBJ2-1, with TRBD2 matching 9 bases. The ends lost 3 bases at V and 8 bases at J; junction bases unmatched: 8. This CDR3 is built from 15 residues. Germline V lookup: CDR1 LNHDA, CDR2 SQIVND (reference sequence). Here the CDR3 DNA reads TGTGCCAGTAGTATCCCGAGCGGGGGGCCTGATGAGCAGTTCTTC. It specifies CASSIPSGGPDEQFF.

The V and J genes are TRBV4-3 and TRBJ2-7, with TRBD2 as a possible D gene (5 bases). V gave up 4 bases and J gave up 4 bases, with 17 bases separating them. The CDR3 totals 15 residues. Germline V gene sequence: CDR1 LGHNA, CDR2 YSLEER. Here the CDR3 reads CASSLLRLAEYEQYF. CDR3 in DNA: TGCGCCAGCAGCCTCCTTCGGCTAGCCGAATACGAGCAGTACTTC.

The rearrangement joins TRBV5-4 to TRBJ2-7; 9 bases align to TRBD2. The CDR3 is 14 amino acids. Per germline, CDR1 SGHNT and CDR2 YYREEE (reference sequence). The junction had 7 bases not matched to a gene; V was cut back by 4 bases and J by 5 bases. The CDR3 nucleotides read TGTGCCAGCAGCGCCGGGACTAGCCCCCACGAGCAGTACTTC. Its protein product is CASSAGTSPHEQYF. The whole variable domain, filled in from reference TRBV5-4 and TRBJ2-7, reads ETGVTQSPTHLIKTRGQQVTLRCSSQSGHNTVSWYQQALGQGPQFIFQYYREEENGRGNFPPRFSGLQFPNYSSELNVNALELDDSALYLCASSAGTSPHEQYFGPGTRLTVT.

The rearrangement joins TRBV5-1 to TRBJ1-6; 9 bases are shared with TRBD1. Germline CDR1 reads SGHRS; CDR2 reads YFSETQ. The CDR3 has 16 amino acids. V shed 0 bases and J 10 bases; nucleotides not matched to a gene: 8. DNA of the CDR3: TGCGCCAGCAGCTTGGTGGGACAGGGAAAACACTCACCCCTCCACTTT. Translation: CASSLVGQGKHSPLHF.

This sequence joins TRBV4-1 and TRBJ2-5; D not certain. Trimming pared 1 base from V and 0 bases from J, leaving 3 bases between. This CDR3 has 13 residues. The germline CDR1 and CDR2 sequences are MGHRA and YSYEKL. DNA of the CDR3: TGCGCCAGCAGCCAAGCGTACCAAGAGACCCAGTACTTC. Protein product: CASSQAYQETQYF.

V is TRBV6-1 and J is TRBJ1-2, with a weak D call TRBD1 (6 bases). V gave up 2 bases and J gave up 4 bases, with 11 bases separating them. Per the germline V gene, CDR1 is MNHNS and CDR2 is SASEGT. This CDR3 has 14 amino acids. Here the CDR3 reads CASSEQDRTYGYTF. DNA for the CDR3: TGTGCCAGCAGTGAACAGGACAGAACCTATGGCTACACCTTC.

The rearrangement uses TRBV6-6 and TRBJ2-3, with D perhaps matching TRBD1 (6 bases). V was cut by 4 bases and J by 5 bases, with 19 bases left in between. The CDR3 extends over 16 amino acids. Looked up from germline, CDR1 is MNHNY and CDR2 is SVGAGI (reference sequence). CDR3 loop: CASSSRDKPAGDTQYF. The DNA of the CDR3 is TGTGCCAGCAGTTCGAGGGACAAGCCAGCTGGAGATACGCAGTATTTT.

This sequence joins TRBV9 and TRBJ2-7; 8 nucleotides line up with TRBD2. The ends lost 3 bases at V and 4 bases at J; junction bases unmatched: 9. Per the germline V gene, CDR1 is SGDLS and CDR2 is YYNGEE. The CDR3 runs 15 residues. CDR3 in DNA: TGTGCCAGCAGCGCCGAAGGTAGCGGGACGTACGAGCAGTACTTC. It is translated as CASSAEGSGTYEQYF.

The V gene is TRBV5-1, the J gene TRBJ1-2; D is perhaps TRBD1 (6 bases). Per germline, CDR1 SGHRS and CDR2 YFSETQ. The length of the CDR3 is 14 residues. Trimming shortened V by 0 bases and J by 6 bases, and 12 bases separated the two germline ends. CDR3 protein: CASSLGQAGDGYTF. CDR3 DNA sequence: TGCGCCAGCAGCTTGGGACAGGCGGGCGATGGCTACACCTTC.

The V call is TRBV13, the J call TRBJ1-5, with 7 bases lining up with TRBD1. Germline CDR1 PRHDT, CDR2 FYEKMQ (reference sequence). This CDR3 spans 13 amino acids. V trimming: 5 bases; J trimming: 4 bases; junction bases outside the gene matches: 2. CDR3 sequence: CASSEGQNQPQHF. Written as DNA, the CDR3 is TGTGCCAGCAGCGAGGGACAGAATCAGCCCCAGCATTTT.

The chain combines TRBV7-9 with TRBJ2-7; maybe TRBD2 (6 bases). CDR3 length: 19 amino acids. V was pared by 6 bases and J by 2 bases, with 29 bases between. Germline assignment: CDR1 SEHNR and CDR2 FQNEAQ (reference sequence). CDR3 sequence: CASSSRPRGLGLSAYEQYF. The CDR3 bases are TGTGCCAGCAGTTCTAGACCCCGGGGACTGGGACTCTCTGCCTACGAGCAGTACTTC.

The V gene is TRBV6-6, the J gene TRBJ1-5; D is perhaps TRBD1 (5 bases). V was shortened by 8 bases and J by 4 bases, with 15 bases between the two germline ends. There are 14 residues in the CDR3. The V gene's germline CDR1 is MNHNY and CDR2 SVGAGI (reference sequence). CDR3 protein: CASGRGPGNQPQHF. In DNA form, the CDR3 reads TGTGCCAGCGGCAGAGGTCCAGGGAATCAGCCCCAGCATTTT.

J is TRBJ1-2 and V is TRBV6-5; unclear D gene. The CDR3 is 14 residues long. Trimming took 2 bases from V and 6 from J, leaving 13 bases between them. CDR1 and CDR2 from the germline V gene are MNHEY and SVGAGI. The chain's CDR3 is CASSYTRTLHGYTF. In nucleotides, the CDR3 is TGTGCCAGCAGTTACACCCGAACACTACATGGCTACACCTTC.

J is TRBJ2-5 and V is TRBV19; 7 bases match TRBD2. V lost 0 bases to trimming and J lost 4 bases; unmatched junction nucleotides: 2. The CDR3 runs to 14 residues. CDR1 and CDR2 (germline): LNHDA, SQIVND (reference sequence). The CDR3 protein is CASSIEGRGETQYF. Here the CDR3 DNA reads TGTGCCAGTAGTATAGAGGGGAGGGGAGAGACCCAGTACTTC.

The chain has TRBV9 and TRBJ2-2; D uncertain. Germline V gene sequence: CDR1 SGDLS, CDR2 YYNGEE. CDR3 size: 13 residues. The V and J ends lost 0 bases and 9 bases respectively, with 9 bases between them. This CDR3 is CASSVGNGRELFF. CDR3 bases: TGTGCCAGCAGCGTAGGCAACGGTAGGGAGCTGTTTTTT. Based on the CDR3 plus reference TRBV9 and TRBJ2-2, the full variable domain is DSGVTQTPKHLITATGQRVTLRCSPRSGDLSVYWYQQSLDQGLQFLIQYYNGEERAKGNILERFSAQQFPDLHSELNLSSLELGDSALYFCASSVGNGRELFFGEGSRLTVL.

J is TRBJ2-1 and V is TRBV5-1, with TRBD2 matching 10 bases. Germline CDR1 and CDR2: SGHRS and YFSETQ. This CDR3 region has 14 residues. V trimming: 4 bases; J trimming: 7 bases; junction bases outside the gene matches: 5. This CDR3 reads CASSPSGRRNEQFF. CDR3 coding DNA: TGCGCCAGCAGCCCTAGCGGGAGAAGAAATGAGCAGTTCTTC.

CDR3 coding DNA: TGCGCCAGCAGTGAGGAGTACACCGGGGAGCTGTTTTTT. Protein product: CASSEEYTGELFF. The rearrangement joins TRBV10-1 to TRBJ2-2; D not certain. The CDR3 totals 13 residues. In germline, CDR1 is WNHNN, CDR2 SYGVQD (reference sequence). V was trimmed by 2 bases and J by 3 bases, leaving 4 bases between them.

This rearrangement joins TRBV6-1 to TRBJ2-5; 13 nucleotides agree with TRBD2. The V gene end was trimmed by 4 bases and the J gene end by 4 bases; junction bases not matched to a gene: 3. The CDR3 length is 15 residues. Germline lookup yields CDR1 MNHNS and CDR2 SASEGT. In DNA, the CDR3 is TGTGCCAGCAGTGCGACTAGCGGGGGGTCAGAGACCCAGTACTTC. Its translation: CASSATSGGSETQYF.

The chain has TRBV28 and TRBJ1-4; D unresolved. Germline CDR1 is MDHEN and CDR2 is SYDVKM. Trimming took 7 bases from V and 6 from J, leaving 15 bases between them. This CDR3 is built from 14 residues. CDR3 coding DNA: TGTGCCAGCACCTTGCGGATAAACGATGAAAAACTGTTTTTT. This codes for CASTLRINDEKLFF.

V gene TRBV7-6 combines with J gene TRBJ2-5, with D maybe TRBD1 (5 bases). Trimming took 0 bases from V and 3 from J, leaving 5 bases between them. CDR1 SGHVS and CDR2 FNYEAQ come from the germline V gene. This CDR3 contains 13 residues. The CDR3 spells CASSLAREETQYF. CDR3 coding DNA: TGTGCCAGCAGCTTAGCCAGGGAAGAGACCCAGTACTTC.

The J gene is TRBJ1-4, the V gene TRBV7-9; D is unclear. Germline CDR1 and CDR2: SEHNR and FQNEAQ (reference sequence). Trimming took 3 bases from V and 2 from J, leaving 7 bases between them. This CDR3 spans 14 amino acids. CDR3 bases: TGTGCCAGCAGCTTTTTATCGACTAATGAAAAACTGTTTTTT. Translating gives CASSFLSTNEKLFF.

This sequence joins TRBV5-8 and TRBJ1-1, with 7 positions matching TRBD1. J was trimmed by 0 bases and V by 2 bases; bases with no gene match: 4. CDR1 is SGHTS and CDR2 is YDEGEE in the germline V gene. The CDR3 totals 15 residues. As DNA, the CDR3 is TGTGCCAGCAGCTTTCTCGACAGGGTGAACACTGAAGCTTTCTTT. Its protein product is CASSFLDRVNTEAFF. The complete variable domain, with remaining parts taken from reference TRBV5-8 and TRBJ1-1, reads EAGVTQSPTHLIKTRGQQATLRCSPISGHTSVYWYQQALGLGLQFLLWYDEGEERNRGNFPPRFSGRQFPNYSSELNVNALELEDSALYLCASSFLDRVNTEAFFGQGTRLTVV.

The chain uses TRBV6-1 and TRBJ2-3, with a possible D match to TRBD1 (5 bases). Germline CDR1 is MNHNS and CDR2 is SASEGT. Trimming pared 4 bases from V and 0 bases from J, leaving 14 bases between. The CDR3 spans 16 residues. The CDR3 loop reads CASSALQGRSTDTQYF. CDR3 sequence (DNA): TGTGCCAGCAGTGCCCTTCAGGGTAGGAGCACAGATACGCAGTATTTT.

V gene TRBV19 combines with J gene TRBJ2-5, with D possibly TRBD2 on 5 matching bases. The germline V gene encodes CDR1 LNHDA and CDR2 SQIVND (reference sequence). V shed 4 bases and J shed 1 base, with 7 bases lying between them. The CDR3 is made up of 13 amino acids. The CDR3 loop is CASSRGFQETQYF. CDR3 DNA sequence: TGTGCCAGTAGTAGAGGGTTCCAAGAGACCCAGTACTTC.

This chain links TRBV18 with TRBJ2-7; weak D call: TRBD2 (5 bases). Trimming removed 4 bases from V and 4 bases from J, with 11 bases in between. The germline CDR1 and CDR2 sequences are KGHSH and LQKENI. The CDR3 spans 13 residues. The CDR3 is CASSLTGLYEQYF. The CDR3 region has the DNA TGTGCCAGCTCACTGACGGGGTTATACGAGCAGTACTTC.

The genes are TRBV4-1 and TRBJ2-5, with a tentative D call TRBD2 (5 bases). V was shortened by 0 bases and J by 4 bases, with 12 bases between the two germline ends. The CDR3 covers 15 residues. Per germline, CDR1 MGHRA and CDR2 YSYEKL. The CDR3 is CASSQDPRELETQYF. Written as DNA, the CDR3 is TGCGCCAGCAGCCAAGATCCGAGGGAATTAGAGACCCAGTACTTC.